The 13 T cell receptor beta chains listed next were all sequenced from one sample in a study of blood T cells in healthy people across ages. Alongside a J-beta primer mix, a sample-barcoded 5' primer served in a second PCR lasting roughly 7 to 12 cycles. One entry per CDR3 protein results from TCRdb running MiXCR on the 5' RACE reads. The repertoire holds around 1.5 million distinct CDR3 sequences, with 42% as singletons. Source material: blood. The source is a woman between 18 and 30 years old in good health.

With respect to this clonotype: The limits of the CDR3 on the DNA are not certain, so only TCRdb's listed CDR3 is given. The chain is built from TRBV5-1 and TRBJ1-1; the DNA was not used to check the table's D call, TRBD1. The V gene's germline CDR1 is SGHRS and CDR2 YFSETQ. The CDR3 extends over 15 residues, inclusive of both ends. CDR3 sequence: CASSPTFGQGALSFF.

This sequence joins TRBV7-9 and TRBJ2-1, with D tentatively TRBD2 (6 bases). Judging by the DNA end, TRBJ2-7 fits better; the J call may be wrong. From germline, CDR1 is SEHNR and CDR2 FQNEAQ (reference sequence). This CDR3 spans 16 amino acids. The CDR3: CASSRGPGGVYNEQYF. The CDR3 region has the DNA TGTGCCAGCAGCCGAGGACCTGGAGGGGTCTACAATGAGCAGTACTTC.

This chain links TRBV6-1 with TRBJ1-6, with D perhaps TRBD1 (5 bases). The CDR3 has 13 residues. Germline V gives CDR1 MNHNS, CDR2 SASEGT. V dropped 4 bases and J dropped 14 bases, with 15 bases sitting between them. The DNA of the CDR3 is TGTGCCAGCAGTGCCGGGACGGGCGAGGCCCTCCACTTT. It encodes CASSAGTGEALHF.

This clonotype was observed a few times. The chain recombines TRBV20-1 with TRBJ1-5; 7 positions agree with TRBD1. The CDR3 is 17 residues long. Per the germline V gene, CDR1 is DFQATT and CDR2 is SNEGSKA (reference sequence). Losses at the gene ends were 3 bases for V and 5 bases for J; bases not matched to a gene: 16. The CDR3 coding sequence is TGCAGTGCTAGGGGTGGCGCGGACAGGAGATATTATCAGCCCCAGCATTTT. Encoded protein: CSARGGADRRYYQPQHF.

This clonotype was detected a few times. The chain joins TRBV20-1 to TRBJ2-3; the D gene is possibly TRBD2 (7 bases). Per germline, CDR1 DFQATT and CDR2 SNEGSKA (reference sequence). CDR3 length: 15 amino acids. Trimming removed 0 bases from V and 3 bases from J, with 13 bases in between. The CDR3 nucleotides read TGCAGTGCTAGAGACATAGGGGGGGGTACAGATACGCAGTATTTT. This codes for CSARDIGGGTDTQYF.

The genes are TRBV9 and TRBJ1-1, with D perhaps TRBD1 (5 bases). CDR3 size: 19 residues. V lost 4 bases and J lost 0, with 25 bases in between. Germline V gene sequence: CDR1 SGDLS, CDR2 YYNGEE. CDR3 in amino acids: CASSHPRTDTWGVNTEAFF. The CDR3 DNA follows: TGTGCCAGCAGCCACCCTCGAACGGACACCTGGGGGGTGAACACTGAAGCTTTCTTT.

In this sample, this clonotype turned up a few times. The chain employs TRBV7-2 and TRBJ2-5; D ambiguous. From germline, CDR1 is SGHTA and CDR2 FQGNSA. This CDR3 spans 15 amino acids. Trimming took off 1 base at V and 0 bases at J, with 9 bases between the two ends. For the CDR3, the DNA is TGTGCCAGCAGCTTAGTGGCAACCAACCAAGAGACCCAGTACTTC. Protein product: CASSLVATNQETQYF.

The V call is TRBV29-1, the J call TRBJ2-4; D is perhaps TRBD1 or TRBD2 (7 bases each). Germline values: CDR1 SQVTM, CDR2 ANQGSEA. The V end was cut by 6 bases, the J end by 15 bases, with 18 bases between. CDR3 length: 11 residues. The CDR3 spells CSVSGGDEPYF. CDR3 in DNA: TGCAGCGTGTCAGGGGGGGATGAGCCGTACTTC.

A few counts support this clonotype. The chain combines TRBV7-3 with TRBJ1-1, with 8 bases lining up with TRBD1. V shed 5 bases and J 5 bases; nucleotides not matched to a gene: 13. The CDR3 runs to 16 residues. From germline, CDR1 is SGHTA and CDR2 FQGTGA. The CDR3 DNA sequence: TGTGCCAGCAGCCCTGGGGACAGGTCCTCGTGGACTGAAGCTTTCTTT. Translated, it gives CASSPGDRSSWTEAFF.

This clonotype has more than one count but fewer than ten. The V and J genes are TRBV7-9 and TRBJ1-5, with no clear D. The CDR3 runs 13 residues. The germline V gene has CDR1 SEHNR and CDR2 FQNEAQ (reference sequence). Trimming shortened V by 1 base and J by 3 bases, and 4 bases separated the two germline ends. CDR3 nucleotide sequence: TGTGCCAGCAGCTTAGTAACCAATCAGCCCCAGCATTTT. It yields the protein CASSLVTNQPQHF.

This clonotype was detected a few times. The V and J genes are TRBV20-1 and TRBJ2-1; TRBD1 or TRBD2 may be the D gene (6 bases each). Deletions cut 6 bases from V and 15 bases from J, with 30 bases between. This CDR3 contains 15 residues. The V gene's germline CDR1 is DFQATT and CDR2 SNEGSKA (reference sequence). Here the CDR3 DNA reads TGCAGTGCGTATGGCCGGGGGCAGGAGACTAGTGGTTGGTTCTTC. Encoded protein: CSAYGRGQETSGWFF.

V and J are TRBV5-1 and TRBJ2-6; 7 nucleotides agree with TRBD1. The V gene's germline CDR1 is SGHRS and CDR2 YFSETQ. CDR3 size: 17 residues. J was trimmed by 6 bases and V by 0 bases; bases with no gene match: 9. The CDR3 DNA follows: TGCGCCAGCAGCTTGGGGGACAGCTCTGGGGTGGCCAACGTCCTGACTTTC. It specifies CASSLGDSSGVANVLTF.

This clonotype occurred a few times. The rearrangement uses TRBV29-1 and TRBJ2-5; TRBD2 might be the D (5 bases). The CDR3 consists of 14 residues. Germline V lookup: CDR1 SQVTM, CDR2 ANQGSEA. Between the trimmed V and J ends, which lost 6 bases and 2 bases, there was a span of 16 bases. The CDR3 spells CSVAPARVQETQYF. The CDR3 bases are TGCAGCGTCGCCCCGGCGCGGGTGCAAGAGACCCAGTACTTC. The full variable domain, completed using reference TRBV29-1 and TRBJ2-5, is SAVISQKPSRDICQRGTSLTIQCQVDSQVTMMFWYRQQPGQSLTLIATANQGSEATYESGFVIDKFPISRPNLTFSTLTVSNMSPEDSSIYLCSVAPARVQETQYFGPGTRLLVL.